This entry concerns a single T cell receptor beta chain. V trimming: 10 bases; J trimming: 3 bases; junction bases outside the gene matches: 6. The CDR3 extends over 13 amino acids. CDR1 is WNHNN, CDR2 SYGVQD, per germline (reference sequence). These data originate in a study of blood T cell repertoires in COVID-19. Across the whole study: The origin of the acute and convalescent COVID-19 samples was the United States, Italy and Spain.

In the original analysis: Amplification of reference gene primers provided the estimated nucleated cell counts. Generated by immunoSEQ multiplex PCR, the TCRdb table keeps only in-frame clones and is missing some. V, J and clone size were drawn from that table, and D and trimming were deduced from the DNA. The sample includes about 170,000 clones, roughly 82% of them seen just once. Sequencing input: peripheral blood. This rearrangement joins TRBV10-1 to TRBJ1-2, with TRBD1 matching over 9 bases. The receptor's source is a woman in her 70s with acute or convalescent COVID-19. The CDR3 nucleotides are TGCGCCACATCCCGGGACAGGGACTATGGCTACACCTTC. It specifies CATSRDRDYGYTF.